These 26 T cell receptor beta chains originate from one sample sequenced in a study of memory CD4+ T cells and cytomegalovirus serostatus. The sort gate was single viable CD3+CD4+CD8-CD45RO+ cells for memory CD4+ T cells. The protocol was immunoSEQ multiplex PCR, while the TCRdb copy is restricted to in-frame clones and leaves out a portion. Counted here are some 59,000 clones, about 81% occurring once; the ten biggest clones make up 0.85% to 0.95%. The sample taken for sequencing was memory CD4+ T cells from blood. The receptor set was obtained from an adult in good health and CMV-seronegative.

The CDR3 region has the DNA TGTGCCAGTACCCCAGACGGCCTCTATGGCTACACCTTC. Amino acids: CASTPDGLYGYTF. This sequence joins TRBV19 and TRBJ1-2, with no clear D. Germline V gives CDR1 LNHDA, CDR2 SQIVND (reference sequence). CDR3 length: 13 residues. V was trimmed by 7 bases and J by 4 bases, leaving 13 bases between them. The full variable domain, completed using reference TRBV19 and TRBJ1-2, is DGGITQSPKYLFRKEGQNVTLSCEQNLNHDAMYWYRQDPGQGLRLIYYSQIVNDFQKGDIAEGYSVSREKKESFPLTVTSAQKNPTAFYLCASTPDGLYGYTFGSGTRLTVV.

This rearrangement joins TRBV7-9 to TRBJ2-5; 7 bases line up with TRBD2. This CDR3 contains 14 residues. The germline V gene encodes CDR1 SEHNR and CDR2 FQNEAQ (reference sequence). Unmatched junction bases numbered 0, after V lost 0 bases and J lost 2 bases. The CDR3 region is CASSLAGGQETQYF. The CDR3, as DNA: TGTGCCAGCAGCTTAGCGGGGGGGCAAGAGACCCAGTACTTC.

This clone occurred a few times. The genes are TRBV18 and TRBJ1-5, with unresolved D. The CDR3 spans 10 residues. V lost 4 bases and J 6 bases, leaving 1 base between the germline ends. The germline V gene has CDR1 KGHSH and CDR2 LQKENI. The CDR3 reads CASSRQPQHF. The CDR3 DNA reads TGTGCCAGCTCACGTCAGCCCCAGCATTTT. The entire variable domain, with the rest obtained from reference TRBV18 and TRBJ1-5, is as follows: NAGVMQNPRHLVRRRGQEARLRCSPMKGHSHVYWYRQLPEEGLKFMVYLQKENIIDESGMPKERFSAEFPKEGPSILRIQQVVRGDSAAYFCASSRQPQHFGDGTRLSIL.

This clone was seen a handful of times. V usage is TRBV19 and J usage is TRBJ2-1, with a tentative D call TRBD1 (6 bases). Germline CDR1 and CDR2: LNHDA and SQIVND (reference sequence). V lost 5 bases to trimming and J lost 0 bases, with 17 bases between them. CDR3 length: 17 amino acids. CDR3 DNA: TGTGCCAGTAGTCCCTCTCACAGGGCGAGCTCCTACAATGAGCAGTTCTTC. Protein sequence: CASSPSHRASSYNEQFF.

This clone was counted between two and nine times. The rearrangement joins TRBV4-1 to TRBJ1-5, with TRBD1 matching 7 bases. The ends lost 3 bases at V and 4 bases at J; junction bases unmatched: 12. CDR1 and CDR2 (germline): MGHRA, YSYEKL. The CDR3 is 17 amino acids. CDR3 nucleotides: TGCGCCAGCAGCCACCCAGCCGGGACAGCATTAAATCAGCCCCAGCATTTT. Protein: CASSHPAGTALNQPQHF.

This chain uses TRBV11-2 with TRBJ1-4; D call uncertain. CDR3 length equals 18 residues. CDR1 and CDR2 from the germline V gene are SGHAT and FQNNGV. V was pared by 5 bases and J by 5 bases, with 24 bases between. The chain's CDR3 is CASSTRLKDQGRNEKLFF. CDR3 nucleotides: TGTGCCAGCAGCACAAGACTGAAGGACCAAGGGAGGAATGAAAAACTGTTTTTT.

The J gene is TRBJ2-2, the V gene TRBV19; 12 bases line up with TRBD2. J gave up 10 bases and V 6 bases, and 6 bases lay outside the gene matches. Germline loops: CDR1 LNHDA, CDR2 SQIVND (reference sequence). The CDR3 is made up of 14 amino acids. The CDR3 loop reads CASRRLAGDPELFF. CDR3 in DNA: TGTGCCAGTAGAAGACTAGCGGGGGACCCGGAGCTGTTTTTT. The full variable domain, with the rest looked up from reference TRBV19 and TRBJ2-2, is DGGITQSPKYLFRKEGQNVTLSCEQNLNHDAMYWYRQDPGQGLRLIYYSQIVNDFQKGDIAEGYSVSREKKESFPLTVTSAQKNPTAFYLCASRRLAGDPELFFGEGSRLTVL.

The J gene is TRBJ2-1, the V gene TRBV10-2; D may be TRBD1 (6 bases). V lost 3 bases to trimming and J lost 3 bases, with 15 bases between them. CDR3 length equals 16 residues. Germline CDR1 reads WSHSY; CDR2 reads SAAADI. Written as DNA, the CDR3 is TGCGCCAGCAGTGAATGGGACATCGGCCTCTACAATGAGCAGTTCTTC. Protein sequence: CASSEWDIGLYNEQFF.

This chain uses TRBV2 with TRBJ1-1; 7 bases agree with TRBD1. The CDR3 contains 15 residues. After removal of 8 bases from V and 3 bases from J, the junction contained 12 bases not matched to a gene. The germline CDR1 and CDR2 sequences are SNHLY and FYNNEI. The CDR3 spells CASREGGQGDTEAFF. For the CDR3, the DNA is TGTGCCAGCCGCGAAGGCGGGCAGGGGGACACTGAAGCTTTCTTT. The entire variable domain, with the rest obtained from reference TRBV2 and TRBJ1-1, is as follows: EPEVTQTPSHQVTQMGQEVILRCVPISNHLYFYWYRQILGQKVEFLVSFYNNEISEKSEIFDDQFSVERPDGSNFTLKIRSTKLEDSAMYFCASREGGQGDTEAFFGQGTRLTVV.

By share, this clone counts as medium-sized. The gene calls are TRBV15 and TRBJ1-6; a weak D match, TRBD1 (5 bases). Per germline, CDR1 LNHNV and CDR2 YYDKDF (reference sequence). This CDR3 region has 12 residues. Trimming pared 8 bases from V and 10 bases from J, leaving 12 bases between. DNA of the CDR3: TGTGCCACCTCGGGGGGGGACTCACCCCTCCACTTT. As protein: CATSGGDSPLHF.

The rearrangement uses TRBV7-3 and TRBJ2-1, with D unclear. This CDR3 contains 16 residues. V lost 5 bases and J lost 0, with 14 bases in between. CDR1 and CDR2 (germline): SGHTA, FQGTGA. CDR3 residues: CASSPRWDFSYNEQFF. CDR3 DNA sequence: TGTGCCAGCAGCCCACGCTGGGATTTCTCCTACAATGAGCAGTTCTTC.

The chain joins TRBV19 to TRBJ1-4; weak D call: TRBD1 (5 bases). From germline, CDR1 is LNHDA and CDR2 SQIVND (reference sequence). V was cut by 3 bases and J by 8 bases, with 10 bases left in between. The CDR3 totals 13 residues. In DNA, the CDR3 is TGTGCCAGTAGTATGAGGGGACGGGAAAAACTGTTTTTT. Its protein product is CASSMRGREKLFF.

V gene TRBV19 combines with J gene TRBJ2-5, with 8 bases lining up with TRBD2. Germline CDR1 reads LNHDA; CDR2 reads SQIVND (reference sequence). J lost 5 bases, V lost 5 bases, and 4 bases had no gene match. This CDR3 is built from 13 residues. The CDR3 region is CASSRTSPETQYF. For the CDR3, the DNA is TGTGCCAGTAGTCGGACTAGCCCCGAGACCCAGTACTTC.

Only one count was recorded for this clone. Here the CDR3 DNA reads TGCGCCAGCAAACAGGGTACGGTCGACTATGGCTACACCTTC. This encodes CASKQGTVDYGYTF. The chain uses TRBV5-1 and TRBJ1-2; TRBD1 might be the D (6 bases). This CDR3 region has 14 residues. Germline-derived CDR1 and CDR2 are SGHRS and YFSETQ. Trimming removed 6 bases at V and 3 bases at J, with 15 bases between.

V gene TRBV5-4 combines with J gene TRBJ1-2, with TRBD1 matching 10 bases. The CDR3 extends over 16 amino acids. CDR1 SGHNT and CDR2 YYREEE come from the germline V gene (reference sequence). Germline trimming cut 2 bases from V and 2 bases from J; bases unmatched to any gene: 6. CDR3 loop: CASSLGSGQGNYGYTF. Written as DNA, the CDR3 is TGTGCCAGCAGCTTAGGTTCGGGACAGGGGAACTATGGCTACACCTTC.

The CDR3 sequence is CASSPDRVGYGYTF. The CDR3 region has the DNA TGCGCCAGCAGTCCGGACAGGGTCGGCTATGGCTACACCTTC. The chain uses TRBV23-1 and TRBJ1-2; 8 nucleotides line up with TRBD1. TRBV23-1 carries the ORF label, with uncertain function. V trimming: 4 bases; J trimming: 4 bases; junction bases outside the gene matches: 5. The CDR3 is 14 residues long.

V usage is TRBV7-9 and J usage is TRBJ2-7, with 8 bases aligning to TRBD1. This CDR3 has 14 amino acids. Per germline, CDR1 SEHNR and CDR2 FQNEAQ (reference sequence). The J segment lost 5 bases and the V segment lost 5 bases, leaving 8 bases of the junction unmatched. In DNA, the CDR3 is TGTGCCAGCAGCCACCGACAGGGGCGCCACGAGCAGTACTTC. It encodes CASSHRQGRHEQYF.

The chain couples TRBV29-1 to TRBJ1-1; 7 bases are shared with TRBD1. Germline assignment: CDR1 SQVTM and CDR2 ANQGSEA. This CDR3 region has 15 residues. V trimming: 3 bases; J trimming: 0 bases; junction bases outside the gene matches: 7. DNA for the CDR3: TGCAGCGTTGATGCCCCAGGGGGGGTGAACACTGAAGCTTTCTTT. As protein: CSVDAPGGVNTEAFF.

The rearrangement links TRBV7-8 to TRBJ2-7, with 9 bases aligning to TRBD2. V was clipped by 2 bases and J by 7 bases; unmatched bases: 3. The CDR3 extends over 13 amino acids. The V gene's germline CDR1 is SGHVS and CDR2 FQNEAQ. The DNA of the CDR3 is TGTGCCAGCAGCTTAAGGCTAGCGGGAGAGCAGTACTTC. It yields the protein CASSLRLAGEQYF. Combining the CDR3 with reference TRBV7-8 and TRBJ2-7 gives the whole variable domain GAGVSQSPRYKVAKRGQDVALRCDPISGHVSLFWYQQALGQGPEFLTYFQNEAQLDKSGLPSDRFFAERPEGSVSTLKIQRTQQEDSAVYLCASSLRLAGEQYFGPGTRLTVT.

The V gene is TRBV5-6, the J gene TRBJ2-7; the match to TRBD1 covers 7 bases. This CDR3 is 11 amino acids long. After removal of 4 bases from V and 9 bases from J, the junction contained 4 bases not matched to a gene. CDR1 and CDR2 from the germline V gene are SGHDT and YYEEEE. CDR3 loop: CASSAGTVQYF. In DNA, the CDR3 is TGTGCCAGCAGCGCAGGGACAGTGCAGTACTTC.

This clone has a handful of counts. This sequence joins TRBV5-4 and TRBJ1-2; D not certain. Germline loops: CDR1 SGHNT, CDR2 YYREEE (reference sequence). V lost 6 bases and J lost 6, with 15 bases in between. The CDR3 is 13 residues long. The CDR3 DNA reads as TGTGCCAGCAACCCTGGGCTAGGCGATGGCTACACCTTC. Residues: CASNPGLGDGYTF.

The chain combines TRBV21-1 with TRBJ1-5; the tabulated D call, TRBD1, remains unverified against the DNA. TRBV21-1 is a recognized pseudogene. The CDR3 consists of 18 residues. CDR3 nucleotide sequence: TGTGCCAGCAGCAAAGAGGCAGGGGGATTTTATAGCAATCAGCCCCAGCATTTT. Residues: CASSKEAGGFYSNQPQHF.

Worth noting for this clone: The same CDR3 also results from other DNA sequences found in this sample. CDR3: CAWNERGRTQYF. The DNA for the CDR3 is TGTGCCTGGAATGAACGGGGGAGAACGCAGTATTTT. V usage is TRBV30 and J usage is TRBJ2-3, with a tentative D call TRBD2 (6 bases). The CDR3 extends over 12 amino acids. Looked up from germline, CDR1 is GTSNPN and CDR2 is SVGIG (reference sequence). Trimming took off 4 bases at V and 9 bases at J, with 14 bases between the two ends. The full variable domain, rest sourced from reference TRBV30 and TRBJ2-3, is SQTIHQWPATLVQPVGSPLSLECTVEGTSNPNLYWYRQAAGRGLQLLFYSVGIGQISSEVPQNLSASRPQDRQFILSSKKLLLSDSGFYLCAWNERGRTQYFGPGTRLTVL.

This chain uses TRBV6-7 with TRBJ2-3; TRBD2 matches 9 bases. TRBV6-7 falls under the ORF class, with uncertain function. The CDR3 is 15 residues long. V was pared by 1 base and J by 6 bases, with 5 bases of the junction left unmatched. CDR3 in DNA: TGTGCCAGCAGTTACTTCGGACTAGCGTGTGATACGCAGTATTTT. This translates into CASSYFGLACDTQYF.

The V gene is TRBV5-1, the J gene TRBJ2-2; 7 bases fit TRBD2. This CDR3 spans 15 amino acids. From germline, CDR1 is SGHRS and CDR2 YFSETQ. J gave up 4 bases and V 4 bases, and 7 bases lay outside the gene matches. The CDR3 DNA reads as TGCGCCAGCAGCCTGGGAGGGGACCCCACCGGGGAGCTGTTTTTT. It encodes CASSLGGDPTGELFF.

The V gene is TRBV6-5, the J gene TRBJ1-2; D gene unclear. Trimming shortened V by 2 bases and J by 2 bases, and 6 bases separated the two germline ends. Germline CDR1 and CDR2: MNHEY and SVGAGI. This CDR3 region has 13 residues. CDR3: CASSYEGNYGYTF. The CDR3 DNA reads TGTGCCAGCAGTTACGAGGGCAACTATGGCTACACCTTC.